This passage covers 28 T cell receptor beta chains from one sample sequenced in a study of CD8 T cells in ankylosing spondylitis. TCRdb ran MiXCR on the 5' RACE reads and lists one entry per CDR3 protein. The data show fewer than 400,000 distinct CDR3 sequences, roughly 14% seen once. Sequenced: blood, either unsorted or a sorted T cell fraction (not recorded which). These receptors were collected from a male donor with ankylosing spondylitis or in good health (not recorded which).

This clonotype turned up a few times. V and J are TRBV18 and TRBJ2-3, with a weak D call TRBD2 (6 bases). The V gene lost 3 bases and the J gene lost 0 bases, with 16 bases spanning the gap. Germline CDR1 reads KGHSH; CDR2 reads LQKENI. There are 17 residues in the CDR3. The CDR3 loop is CASSPIGGTGSTDTQYF. The DNA for the CDR3 is TGTGCCAGCTCACCTATAGGCGGGACTGGAAGCACAGATACGCAGTATTTT.

This clonotype was found a few times. The CDR3 is CSASGGDYGYTF. In DNA, the CDR3 is TGCAGTGCTAGTGGGGGGGACTATGGCTACACCTTC. This chain links TRBV20-1 with TRBJ1-2, with D possibly TRBD1 on 5 matching bases. Germline CDR1 reads DFQATT; CDR2 reads SNEGSKA (reference sequence). Trimming shortened V by 3 bases and J by 3 bases, and 8 bases separated the two germline ends. The CDR3 extends over 12 amino acids.

This clonotype was picked up many times. V gene TRBV10-3 combines with J gene TRBJ2-5; D might be TRBD1 (6 bases). Germline loops: CDR1 ENHRY, CDR2 SYGVKD. Trimming shortened V by 7 bases and J by 1 base, and 13 bases separated the two germline ends. The CDR3 totals 14 residues. CDR3 DNA sequence: TGTGCCATCAACCCCGGGACACGCCAAGAGACCCAGTACTTC. Protein product: CAINPGTRQETQYF.

Turning to this clonotype: A read error may explain this, as a much larger clone is one base away. The chain recombines TRBV5-1 with TRBJ2-1; 10 bases match TRBD2. This CDR3 comprises 15 residues. Germline V gives CDR1 SGHRS, CDR2 YFSETQ. The CDR3 nucleotides are TGCGCCGGCAGCTTGGAGGGGACTAGCGTCAATGAGCAGTTCTTC. Protein: CAGSLEGTSVNEQFF.

This clonotype has more than one count but fewer than ten. The rearrangement links TRBV3-1 to TRBJ2-5; 9 bases are shared with TRBD2. Per germline, CDR1 LGHDT and CDR2 YNNKEL (reference sequence). The CDR3 runs to 16 residues. Trimming cost V 2 bases and J 5 bases; bases outside gene matches: 9. This chain's CDR3 is CASSQSPRGGRETQYF. DNA of the CDR3: TGTGCCAGCAGCCAATCTCCGCGGGGGGGCCGGGAGACCCAGTACTTC.

There are a few counts of this clonotype. J is TRBJ1-5 and V is TRBV27; D is unresolved. CDR3 length: 11 amino acids. The V end was cut by 1 base, the J end by 6 bases, with 1 base between. Per the germline V gene, CDR1 is MNHEY and CDR2 is SMNVEV (reference sequence). Written as DNA, the CDR3 is TGTGCCAGCAGTTTATGTCAGCCCCAGCATTTT. It translates to CASSLCQPQHF.

This clonotype was picked up a small number of times. This chain joins TRBV20-1 and TRBJ2-3; no clear D. Germline V CDR1 and CDR2: DFQATT, SNEGSKA (reference sequence). The germline V and J ends were trimmed by 1 base and 2 bases, with 13 bases remaining between them. This CDR3 has 15 residues. CDR3 DNA: TGCAGTGCTAGAGTCCTAAAGGTGCTCACAGATACGCAGTATTTT. Translated: CSARVLKVLTDTQYF.

Many counts were recorded for this clonotype. The chain carries TRBV28 and TRBJ2-7; 12 bases are shared with TRBD2. The germline V gene has CDR1 MDHEN and CDR2 SYDVKM. Losses at the gene ends were 5 bases for V and 4 bases for J; bases not matched to a gene: 15. This CDR3 comprises 18 residues. The CDR3: CASSLLLAGGPSGYEQYF. The CDR3, as DNA: TGTGCCAGCAGTCTCCTCCTAGCGGGAGGGCCCTCTGGTTACGAGCAGTACTTC.

This clonotype was found many times. The rearrangement links TRBV2 to TRBJ1-1; D is ambiguous. The CDR3 loop spans 12 amino acids. V dropped 8 bases and J dropped 7 bases, with 14 bases sitting between them. CDR1 is SNHLY and CDR2 is FYNNEI in the germline V gene. The CDR3: CASRRGEGEAFF. CDR3 bases: TGTGCCAGCCGCCGGGGAGAGGGTGAAGCTTTCTTT.

This clonotype was observed at least ten times. This chain joins TRBV10-3 and TRBJ2-1; D possibly uses TRBD1 or TRBD2 (5 bases each). Trimming cost V 2 bases and J 4 bases, with 9 bases left between them. This CDR3 contains 14 residues. Per germline, CDR1 ENHRY and CDR2 SYGVKD. In nucleotides, the CDR3 is TGTGCCATCAGTGAGGGGACCGTTTACAATGAGCAGTTCTTC. Residues: CAISEGTVYNEQFF.

The table lists this clonotype with a few counts. The chain uses TRBV7-2 and TRBJ2-1; the match to TRBD2 covers 14 bases. V trimming: 4 bases; J trimming: 7 bases; junction bases outside the gene matches: 9. Per the germline V gene, CDR1 is SGHTA and CDR2 is FQGNSA. CDR3 length: 17 residues. DNA of the CDR3: TGTGCCAGCAGCTCCCACCGACTAGCGGGAGGGTATAATGAGCAGTTCTTC. This sequence encodes CASSSHRLAGGYNEQFF.

In this sample, this clonotype turned up once. The chain is built from TRBV12-5 and TRBJ2-2; D remains unclear. V was pared by 7 bases and J by 5 bases, with 11 bases between. This CDR3 has 13 residues. Germline CDR1 is LGHNT and CDR2 is FRNRAP. The CDR3 protein is CASAPRRTGELFF. Written as DNA, the CDR3 is TGTGCTAGTGCCCCGAGGCGGACCGGGGAGCTGTTTTTT.

The V and J genes are TRBV7-6 and TRBJ2-1, with TRBD2 identical over 13 bases. The germline gives CDR1 SGHVS, CDR2 FNYEAQ. Trimming at V came to 2 bases and at J to 9 bases, leaving 7 bases not matched to a gene. This CDR3 has 16 residues. Here the CDR3 reads CASSLMGLAGYGEQFF. The DNA for the CDR3 is TGTGCCAGCAGCTTAATGGGACTAGCGGGATATGGTGAGCAGTTCTTC.

This clonotype turned up a few times. The chain couples TRBV20-1 to TRBJ1-4, with unresolved D. The CDR3 has 13 residues. V lost 6 bases and J lost 8, with 16 bases in between. CDR1 is DFQATT and CDR2 is SNEGSKA in the germline V gene (reference sequence). The CDR3 reads CSAGRTAGEKLFF. CDR3 DNA sequence: TGCAGTGCCGGACGGACCGCTGGAGAAAAACTGTTTTTT.

The chain combines TRBV11-2 with TRBJ2-6; 8 nucleotides agree with TRBD1. Trimming cost V 4 bases and J 0 bases; bases outside gene matches: 8. Germline V gene data show CDR1 as SGHAT and CDR2 as FQNNGV. The CDR3 is 18 amino acids. CDR3 residues: CASSSRDRSNSGANVLTF. The CDR3 bases are TGTGCCAGCAGCTCGCGGGACAGGTCCAACTCTGGGGCCAACGTCCTGACTTTC.

The gene calls are TRBV15 and TRBJ2-5; D unclear. V was cut by 2 bases and J by 1 base, with 17 bases left in between. CDR3 length equals 17 residues. The germline V gene has CDR1 LNHNV and CDR2 YYDKDF (reference sequence). CDR3 in DNA: TGTGCCACCAGCAGATTTCCCCTCGCAGCAGCCCAAGAGACCCAGTACTTC. This encodes CATSRFPLAAAQETQYF.

The chain has TRBV11-2 and TRBJ2-1, with 7 bases matching TRBD2. The V and J ends lost 5 bases and 6 bases, in that order; junction bases with no gene match: 10. This CDR3 comprises 15 residues. Germline values: CDR1 SGHAT, CDR2 FQNNGV. The CDR3 DNA follows: TGTGCCAGCAGCCCTCTAGCGGTGGGGAGCAATGAGCAGTTCTTC. Its protein is CASSPLAVGSNEQFF. The whole variable domain, remainder taken from reference TRBV11-2 and TRBJ2-1, is EAGVAQSPRYKIIEKRQSVAFWCNPISGHATLYWYQQILGQGPKLLIQFQNNGVVDDSQLPKDRFSAERLKGVDSTLKIQPAKLEDSAVYLCASSPLAVGSNEQFFGPGTRLTVL.

The chain recombines TRBV3-1 with TRBJ2-2; no reliable D call. Germline CDR1 reads LGHDT; CDR2 reads YNNKEL (reference sequence). The CDR3 covers 14 residues. The V end was cut by 6 bases, the J end by 0 bases, with 8 bases between. CDR3 residues: CASRPLANTGELFF. Written as DNA, the CDR3 is TGTGCCAGCAGACCTCTAGCGAACACCGGGGAGCTGTTTTTT. The whole variable domain, remainder taken from reference TRBV3-1 and TRBJ2-2, is DTAVSQTPKYLVTQMGNDKSIKCEQNLGHDTMYWYKQDSKKFLKIMFSYNNKELIINETVPNRFSPKSPDKAHLNLHINSLELGDSAVYFCASRPLANTGELFFGEGSRLTVL.

This clonotype appeared a few times. The gene calls are TRBV6-2 or TRBV6-3 and TRBJ2-7, with 7 positions matching TRBD1. CDR3 size: 14 residues. The junction had 11 bases not matched to a gene; V was cut back by 2 bases and J by 10 bases. In germline, CDR1 is MNHEY, CDR2 SVGEGT. Here the CDR3 reads CASSYKGQNRFQYF. DNA for the CDR3: TGTGCCAGCAGTTACAAGGGACAGAACAGATTCCAGTACTTC.

Regarding this clonotype: At one boundary the junction diverges from the germline segment, which might be a read error. The chain links TRBV20-1 to TRBJ1-6; no reliable D call. Germline values: CDR1 DFQATT, CDR2 SNEGSKA (reference sequence). This CDR3 spans 14 amino acids. CDR3 sequence: CSAVEGFDNSPPHF. Written as DNA, the CDR3 is TGCAGTGCCGTCGAGGGATTTGATAATTCACCCCCCCACTTT.

This clonotype was detected many times. This chain connects TRBV20-1 to TRBJ2-1; no clear D. This CDR3 contains 12 residues. V gave up 3 bases and J gave up 6 bases, with 9 bases separating them. CDR1 and CDR2 (germline): DFQATT, SNEGSKA (reference sequence). The CDR3 nucleotides read TGCAGTGCTAGTCTCAGATTCAATGAGCAGTTCTTC. Its protein product is CSASLRFNEQFF.

This clonotype was seen many times. The chain links TRBV12-3 or TRBV12-4 to TRBJ2-7, with 10 nucleotides matching TRBD1. The V and J ends lost 6 bases and 2 bases, in that order; junction bases with no gene match: 4. This CDR3 comprises 14 residues. This CDR3 is CASREGTGAYEQYF. Here the CDR3 DNA reads TGTGCCAGCAGGGAAGGGACAGGGGCCTACGAGCAGTACTTC.

This clonotype was seen ten or more times. The chain employs TRBV10-3 and TRBJ2-1; unclear D gene. The V end was cut by 4 bases, the J end by 2 bases, with 3 bases between. Germline V lookup: CDR1 ENHRY, CDR2 SYGVKD. This CDR3 contains 12 residues. Here the CDR3 reads CAISGAYNEQFF. CDR3 bases: TGTGCCATCAGTGGGGCCTACAATGAGCAGTTCTTC.

This clonotype has only one observation. This sequence joins TRBV9 and TRBJ2-1; no clear D gene. Trimming took 2 bases from V and 10 from J, leaving 7 bases between them. CDR1 and CDR2 from the germline V gene are SGDLS and YYNGEE. CDR3 length: 11 residues. The CDR3 DNA reads as TGTGCCAGCAGCGTCGGCCGGGAGCAGTTCTTC. Residues: CASSVGREQFF.

This clonotype has more than one count but fewer than ten. The V call is TRBV27, the J call TRBJ1-3, with 8 bases lining up with TRBD1. The V gene's germline CDR1 is MNHEY and CDR2 SMNVEV (reference sequence). V trimming: 5 bases; J trimming: 1 base; junction bases outside the gene matches: 16. CDR3 size: 19 residues. CDR3 sequence reads: CASSLFGQGAPWSGNTIYF. The CDR3 bases are TGTGCCAGCAGTCTTTTCGGACAGGGAGCCCCCTGGTCTGGAAACACCATATATTTT.

Points on this clonotype: A read error may account for a junction end that differs from germline. This sequence joins TRBV7-9 and TRBJ2-1; TRBD1 aligns across 8 bases. CDR3 length: 15 residues. In germline, CDR1 is SEHNR, CDR2 FQNEAQ (reference sequence). The CDR3 is CASSQDRALYKEQFF. The CDR3 coding sequence is TGTGCCAGCAGTCAGGACAGGGCCCTCTACAAAGAGCAGTTCTTC.

The chain links TRBV5-1 to TRBJ2-7; possibly TRBD2 for D (5 bases). Germline V lookup: CDR1 SGHRS, CDR2 YFSETQ. Trimming removed 4 bases from V and 3 bases from J, with 14 bases in between. The CDR3 loop spans 14 amino acids. CDR3 region: CASSVSGEVYEQYF. CDR3 in DNA: TGCGCCAGCAGCGTGAGCGGCGAGGTCTACGAGCAGTACTTC.

The chain recombines TRBV19 with TRBJ2-1, with D perhaps being TRBD1 or TRBD2 (6 bases each). The germline gives CDR1 LNHDA, CDR2 SQIVND (reference sequence). V was pared by 6 bases and J by 2 bases, with 11 bases between. The CDR3 extends over 14 amino acids. The CDR3 nucleotides are TGTGCCAGTAGCGGGGGCCCACCCTACAATGAGCAGTTCTTC. This gives the protein CASSGGPPYNEQFF.